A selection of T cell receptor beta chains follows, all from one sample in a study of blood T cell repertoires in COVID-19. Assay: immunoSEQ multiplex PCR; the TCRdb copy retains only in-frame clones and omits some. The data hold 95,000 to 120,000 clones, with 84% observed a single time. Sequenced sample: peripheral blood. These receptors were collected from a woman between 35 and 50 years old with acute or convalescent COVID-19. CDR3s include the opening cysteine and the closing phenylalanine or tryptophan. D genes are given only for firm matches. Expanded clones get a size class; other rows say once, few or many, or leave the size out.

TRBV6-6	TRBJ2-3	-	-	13	TGTGCCAGCAGTTACGGGGGGACAGATACGCAGTATTTT	CASSYGGTDTQYF
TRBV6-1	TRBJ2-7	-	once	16	TGTGCCAGCAGTAAAGCTGGGGCGGACGCCTCCTACGAGCAGTACTTC	CASSKAGADASYEQYF
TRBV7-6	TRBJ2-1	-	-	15	TGTGCCAGCAGCTTCGGGGGGCGGACCTACAATGAGCAGTTCTTC	CASSFGGRTYNEQFF
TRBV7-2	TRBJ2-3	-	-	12	TGTGCCAGCAGCTCGTACACAGATACGCAGTATTTT	CASSSYTDTQYF
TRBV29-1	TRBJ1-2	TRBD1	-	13	TGCAGCGTTGGCACAGGGGGCGACTATGGCTACACCTTC	CSVGTGGDYGYTF
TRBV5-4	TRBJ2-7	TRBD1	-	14	TGTGCCAGCAGCTTGGACAGGGGAAACTACGAGCAGTACTTC	CASSLDRGNYEQYF
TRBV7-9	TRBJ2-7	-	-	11	TGTGCTTGCGGGGGCCCTCTCGAGCAGTACTTC	CACGGPLEQYF
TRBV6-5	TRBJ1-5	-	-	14	TGTGCCAGCCAGATGGCAGGGCTAGGTCAGCCCCAGCATTTT	CASQMAGLGQPQHF
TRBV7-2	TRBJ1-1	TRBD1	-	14	TGTGCCAGCAGCTTAGGGGGACAGGGGGCTCTATCTTTCTTT	CASSLGGQGALSFF
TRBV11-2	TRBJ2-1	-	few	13	TGTGCCAGCAGCTTTTTGGGCCTGGATGAGCAGTTCTTC	CASSFLGLDEQFF
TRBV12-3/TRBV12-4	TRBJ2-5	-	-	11	TGTGCCAGCGCCTCAGGAGAGACCCAGTACTTC	CASASGETQYF
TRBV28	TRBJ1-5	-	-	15	TGTGCCAGCAGTTTAAAGACAACAGGGACTCAGCCCCAGCATTTT	CASSLKTTGTQPQHF
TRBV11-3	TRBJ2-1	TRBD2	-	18	TGTGCCAGCAGCTTCGGGGTAGCGGGGGGGGACTCCTACAATGAGCAGTTCTTC	CASSFGVAGGDSYNEQFF
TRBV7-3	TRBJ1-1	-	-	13	TGTGCCAGCAGTTCCGGACAGAACACTGAAGCTTTCTTT	CASSSGQNTEAFF
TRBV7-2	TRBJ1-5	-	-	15	TGTGCCAGCAGCTTAATGATAGGAGGCAATCAGCCCCAGCATTTT	CASSLMIGGNQPQHF
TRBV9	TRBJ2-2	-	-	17	TGTGCCAGCAGCGTGGGGCTCGGAATGAAGAACACCGGGGAGCTGTTTTTT	CASSVGLGMKNTGELFF
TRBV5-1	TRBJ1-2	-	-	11	TGCGCCAGCAGCTTGGACCGGGGCTACACCTTC	CASSLDRGYTF
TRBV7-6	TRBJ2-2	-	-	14	TGTGCCAGCAGCCCGGGGATAGCGGACGGGGAGCTGTTTTTT	CASSPGIADGELFF
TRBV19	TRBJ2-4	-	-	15	TGTGCCAGTAGTACCCTTACACCAGCCAAAAACATTCAGTACTTC	CASSTLTPAKNIQYF
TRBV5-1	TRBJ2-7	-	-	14	TGCGCCAGCAGTGGAGTGACGGGAAGGGACGAGCAGTACTTC	CASSGVTGRDEQYF
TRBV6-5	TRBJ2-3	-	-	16	TGTGCCAGCAGTTACCTCCAGGGGGGCAACACAGATACGCAGTATTTT	CASSYLQGGNTDTQYF
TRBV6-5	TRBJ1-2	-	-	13	TGTGCCAGCAGTTACTCGAAAGGGGGTGGCTACACCTTC	CASSYSKGGGYTF
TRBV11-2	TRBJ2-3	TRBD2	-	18	TGTGCCAGCAGCTTAGATCGCGCTAGCGGGGGCACACCCAATACGCAGTATTTT	CASSLDRASGGTPNTQYF